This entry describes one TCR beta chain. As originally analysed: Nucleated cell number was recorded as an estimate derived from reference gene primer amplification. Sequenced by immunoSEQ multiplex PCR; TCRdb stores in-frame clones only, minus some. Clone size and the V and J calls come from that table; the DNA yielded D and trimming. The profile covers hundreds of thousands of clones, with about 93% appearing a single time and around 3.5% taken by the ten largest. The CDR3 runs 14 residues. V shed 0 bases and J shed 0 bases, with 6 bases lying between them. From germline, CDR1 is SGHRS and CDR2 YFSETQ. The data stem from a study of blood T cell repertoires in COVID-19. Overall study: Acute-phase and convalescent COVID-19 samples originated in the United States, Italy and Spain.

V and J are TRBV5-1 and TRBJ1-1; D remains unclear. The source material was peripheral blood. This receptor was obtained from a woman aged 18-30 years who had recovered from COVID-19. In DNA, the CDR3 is TGCGCCAGCAGCTTGGGAGGTCTGAACACTGAAGCTTTCTTT. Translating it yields CASSLGGLNTEAFF.